This T cell receptor beta chain was observed in a study of CD8 T cells in Susac syndrome. The study's findings and limits: The study's TCR sequencing and HLA analysis covered a relatively small number of individuals, and the study acknowledged this.

RNA in amounts of about 0.5 to 1 ug was reverse transcribed with random hexamers. One entry per CDR3 protein results from TCRdb running MiXCR on the immunoSEQ multiplex PCR reads. The repertoire includes about 120,000 distinct CDR3 sequences, 80% to 95% of them detected once, and over 0.1% sits in the top ten. It was negative isolation that provided the CD8+ and CD4+ T cells, whereas TEMRA cells were enriched by FACS. With respect to this clonotype: As yet, its antigen is unknown.

Sequenced: CD8+ T cells from PBMCs. The TCR sequence derives from a human donor in good health.

The CDR3 is CSARPLGGTDTQYF. The CDR3 nucleotides read TGCAGTGCTAGACCCTTAGGGGGGACAGATACGCAGTATTTT. V is TRBV20-1 and J is TRBJ2-3; D might be TRBD1 or TRBD2, each matching 6 bases. Germline CDR1 is DFQATT and CDR2 is SNEGSKA (reference sequence). V lost 2 bases and J lost 3, with 12 bases in between. The CDR3 contains 14 residues.